Shown below are 13 T cell receptor beta chains from a single sample sequenced in a study of blood T cell repertoires in COVID-19. Here immunoSEQ multiplex PCR was the method, and the copy in TCRdb shows in-frame clones only, minus some. This table has 180,000 or so clones, about 86% appearing once. The sequencing sample was made of peripheral blood. The receptors come from a man in his sixties with acute or convalescent COVID-19.

This chain links TRBV5-5 with TRBJ2-3, with D perhaps TRBD1 (5 bases). CDR3 length: 14 amino acids. V gave up 4 bases and J gave up 2 bases, with 11 bases separating them. Germline CDR1 is SGHKS and CDR2 is YYEKEE (reference sequence). As DNA, the CDR3 is TGTGCCAGCAGCAGTGGACAACCCACAGATACGCAGTATTTT. Protein: CASSSGQPTDTQYF.

The chain employs TRBV5-4 and TRBJ1-6; 7 nucleotides align to TRBD1. The CDR3 length is 14 residues. The V gene end was trimmed by 4 bases and the J gene end by 7 bases; junction bases not matched to a gene: 5. CDR1 SGHNT and CDR2 YYREEE come from the germline V gene (reference sequence). The CDR3 reads CASSPGQPNSPLHF. Here the CDR3 DNA reads TGTGCCAGCAGCCCGGGACAGCCAAATTCACCCCTCCACTTT.

This sequence joins TRBV3-1 (or the pseudogene TRBV3-2) and TRBJ2-7; D is undetermined. The CDR3 loop spans 15 amino acids. Trimming took 1 base from V and 4 from J, leaving 14 bases between them. Germline V lookup: CDR1 LGHDT, CDR2 YNNKEL (reference sequence). CDR3 protein: CASSQGPDPSYEQYF. The CDR3, as DNA: TGTGCCAGCAGCCAAGGCCCCGATCCGAGTTACGAGCAGTACTTC.

The rearrangement uses TRBV24-1 and TRBJ2-1; D may be TRBD1 (6 bases). Trimming pared 4 bases from V and 1 base from J, leaving 7 bases between. The CDR3 runs 14 residues. CDR1 and CDR2 from the germline V gene are KGHDR and SFDVKD. The CDR3 spells CATSERGSYNEQFF. CDR3 in DNA: TGTGCCACCAGTGAAAGGGGGTCCTACAATGAGCAGTTCTTC.

The J gene is TRBJ1-5, the V gene TRBV6-1; a weak D match, TRBD1 (5 bases). Germline loops: CDR1 MNHNS, CDR2 SASEGT. The CDR3 length is 14 residues. V lost 3 bases, J lost 7 bases, and 13 bases lay in between. CDR3 nucleotide sequence: TGTGCCAGCAGTGATCCTCGGGGGGGACAGCCCCAGCATTTT. As protein: CASSDPRGGQPQHF.

This sequence joins TRBV13 and TRBJ2-1; 11 bases line up with TRBD2. V lost 4 bases to trimming and J lost 3 bases; unmatched junction nucleotides: 11. Germline V gene lookup returns CDR1 PRHDT and CDR2 FYEKMQ (reference sequence). The CDR3 is made up of 18 amino acids. The CDR3: CASSSSGLAGGRYNEQFF. CDR3 coding DNA: TGTGCCAGCAGCTCATCAGGGCTAGCGGGAGGTCGCTACAATGAGCAGTTCTTC.

This chain uses TRBV29-1 with TRBJ1-3; D is uncertain. This CDR3 has 15 residues. Germline V gene sequence: CDR1 SQVTM, CDR2 ANQGSEA. V was clipped by 3 bases and J by 2 bases, with 14 bases between them. The CDR3: CSVEAPWGAGNTIYF. The CDR3 nucleotides are TGCAGCGTTGAGGCCCCCTGGGGAGCTGGAAACACCATATATTTT.

V usage is TRBV5-1 and J usage is TRBJ2-3, with D perhaps TRBD2 (6 bases). The CDR3 extends over 16 amino acids. Germline CDR1 is SGHRS and CDR2 is YFSETQ. V lost 4 bases and J 4 bases, leaving 19 bases between the germline ends. CDR3 sequence: CASSPPGGSSADTQYF. The CDR3 DNA sequence: TGCGCCAGCAGCCCACCTGGAGGGAGTAGTGCAGATACGCAGTATTTT.

The rearrangement joins TRBV5-4 to TRBJ1-2; 12 bases line up with TRBD1. This CDR3 comprises 15 residues. The germline CDR1 and CDR2 sequences are SGHNT and YYREEE (reference sequence). Germline trimming cut 4 bases from V and 10 bases from J; bases unmatched to any gene: 11. The CDR3: CASSTGTGGRIDYTF. The CDR3 coding sequence is TGTGCCAGCAGCACAGGGACAGGGGGCAGGATTGACTACACCTTC.

The chain links TRBV6-5 to TRBJ2-1; TRBD1 agrees at 7 bases. The J segment lost 3 bases and the V segment lost 5 bases, leaving 7 bases of the junction unmatched. This CDR3 is built from 15 residues. Germline V CDR1 and CDR2: MNHEY, SVGAGI. The CDR3 protein is CASSKGQRHYNEQFF. CDR3 DNA: TGTGCCAGCAGTAAGGGACAGCGACACTACAATGAGCAGTTCTTC.

The chain employs TRBV7-3 and TRBJ1-1; D may be TRBD1 (6 bases). Looked up from germline, CDR1 is SGHTA and CDR2 is FQGTGA. The CDR3 extends over 15 amino acids. Trimming took off 7 bases at V and 1 base at J, with 16 bases between the two ends. CDR3 amino acids: CASTPGGAQNTEAFF. As DNA, the CDR3 is TGTGCCAGCACCCCGGGGGGGGCTCAGAACACTGAAGCTTTCTTT.

This clone has only one observation. The chain is built from TRBV7-9 and TRBJ1-2; D perhaps matches TRBD1 (5 bases). CDR3 length equals 17 residues. Germline CDR1 is SEHNR and CDR2 is FQNEAQ (reference sequence). V was clipped by 2 bases and J by 10 bases, with 26 bases between them. CDR3 protein: CASSLYGVGAQRNDYTF. The CDR3 DNA follows: TGTGCCAGCAGCTTATACGGCGTAGGGGCGCAGAGGAATGACTACACCTTC.

The table lists this clone with a count of one. The V and J genes are TRBV19 and TRBJ2-1; D is undetermined. Trimming left V 6 bases short and J 10 bases short, with 10 bases between. Germline values: CDR1 LNHDA, CDR2 SQIVND (reference sequence). The CDR3 runs 11 residues. In DNA form, the CDR3 reads TGTGCCAGTAGAACCGCACGGGAGCAGTTCTTC. This translates into CASRTAREQFF.